This TCR beta chain was documented in a study of T-cell reconstitution after alpha-beta-depleted transplantation in children. Preparation of the TCRbeta library involved a method that used unique molecular identifiers. Using its own MiXCR run on the PCR reads, TCRdb lists one record per CDR3 protein. The sample has a few hundred thousand distinct CDR3 sequences; 10% are singletons. This CDR3 region has 15 residues. Germline CDR1 SGHRS, CDR2 YFSETQ. The V end lost 4 bases, the J end lost 1 base, and 15 bases lay between the germline ends. This rearrangement joins TRBV5-1 to TRBJ2-7; no reliable D call. The sequencing used PBMCs from the stem cell graft donor, collected from the stem cell graft. This clonotype was obtained from a human donor who donated a stem cell graft to a child with acute lymphoblastic leukemia. CDR3 nucleotides: TGCGCCAGCAGCCTACTACCACCGCCGTCCTACGAGCAGTACTTC. This codes for CASSLLPPPSYEQYF.